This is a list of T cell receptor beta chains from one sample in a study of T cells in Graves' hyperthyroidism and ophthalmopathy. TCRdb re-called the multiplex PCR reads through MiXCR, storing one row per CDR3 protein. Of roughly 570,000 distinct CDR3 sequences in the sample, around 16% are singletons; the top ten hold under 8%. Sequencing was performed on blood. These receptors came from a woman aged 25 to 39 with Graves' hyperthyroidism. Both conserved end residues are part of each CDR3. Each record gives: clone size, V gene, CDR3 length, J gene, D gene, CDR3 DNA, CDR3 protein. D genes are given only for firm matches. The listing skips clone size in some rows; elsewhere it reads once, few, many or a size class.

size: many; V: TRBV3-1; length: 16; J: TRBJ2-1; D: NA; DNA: TGTGCCAGCAGCCAAGAGACTCTCCCGCCCTACAATGAGCAGTTCTTC; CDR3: CASSQETLPPYNEQFF
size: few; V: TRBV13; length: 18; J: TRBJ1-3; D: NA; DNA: TGTGCCAGCAGCTTAGACGCCAGGCCACTATCCTCTGGAAACACCATATATTTT; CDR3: CASSLDARPLSSGNTIYF
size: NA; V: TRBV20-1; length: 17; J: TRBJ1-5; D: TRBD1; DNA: TGCAGTGCTGCCCGGGACAGGGGATCGTATAGCAATCAGCCCCAGCATTTT; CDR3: CSAARDRGSYSNQPQHF
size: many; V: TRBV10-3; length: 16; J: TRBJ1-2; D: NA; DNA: TGTGCCATCAGCCCCCCTACAGGCTCAACTAACTATGGCTACACCTTC; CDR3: CAISPPTGSTNYGYTF
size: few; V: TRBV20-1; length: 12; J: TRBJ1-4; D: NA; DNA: TGCAGTGCTAGGGCTTTGAATGAAAAACTGTTTTTT; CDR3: CSARALNEKLFF
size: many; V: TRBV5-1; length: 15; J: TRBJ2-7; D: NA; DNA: TGCGCCAGCAGCCCGACAGCTGACAGCTCCTACGAGCAGTACTTC; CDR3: CASSPTADSSYEQYF
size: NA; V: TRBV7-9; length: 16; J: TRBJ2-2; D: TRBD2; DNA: TGTGCCAGCAGCTTCCATCTAGCGGGAGGGCCGTTCGGGCTGTTTTTT; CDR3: CASSFHLAGGPFGLFF
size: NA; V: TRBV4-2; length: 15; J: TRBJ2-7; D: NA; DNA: TGTGCCAGCAGCCAAGATGGCGGCCGAATAAGCGAGCAGTACTTC; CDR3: CASSQDGGRISEQYF
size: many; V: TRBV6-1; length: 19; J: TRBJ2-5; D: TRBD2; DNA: TGTGCCAGCAGAGACCAGCGGGAGACAACAAACCGGGTGGCAGAGACCCAGTACTTC; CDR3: CASRDQRETTNRVAETQYF
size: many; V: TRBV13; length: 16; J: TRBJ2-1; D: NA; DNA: TGTGCCAGCAGCTCTAACTTAGCGCTCTCCTACAATGAGCAGTTCTTC; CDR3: CASSSNLALSYNEQFF
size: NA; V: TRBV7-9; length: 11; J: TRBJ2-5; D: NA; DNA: TGTGCCAGCAGCTTAGCGTTAGATTTCGACTTC; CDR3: CASSLALDFDF
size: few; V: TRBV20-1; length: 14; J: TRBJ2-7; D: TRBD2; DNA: TGCAGTGCTAGTTGGGCGGGAGTAGTGAACGAGCAGTACTTC; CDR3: CSASWAGVVNEQYF
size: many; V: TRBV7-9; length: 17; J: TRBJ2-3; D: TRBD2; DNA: TGTGCCAGCAGCTTAGGTGAACTAGCGGGCATCACAGATACGCAGTATTTT; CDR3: CASSLGELAGITDTQYF
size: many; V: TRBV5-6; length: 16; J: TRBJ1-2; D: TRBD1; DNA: TGTGCCAGCAGCTGGAAAGGGACAGAGCTAAACTATGGCTACACCTTC; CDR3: CASSWKGTELNYGYTF
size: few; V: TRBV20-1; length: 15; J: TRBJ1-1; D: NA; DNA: TGCAGTGCTAATCCGACAGGCTTACTGAACACTGAAGCTTTCTTT; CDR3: CSANPTGLLNTEAFF
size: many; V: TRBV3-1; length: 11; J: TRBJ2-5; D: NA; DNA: TGTGCCAGCAGTCAAAAAGAGACCCAGTACTTC; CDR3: CASSQKETQYF
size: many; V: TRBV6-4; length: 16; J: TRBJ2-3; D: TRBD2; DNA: TGTGCCAGCAGTCAATTAAGCGGGGGGGCCACAGATACGCAGTATTTT; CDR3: CASSQLSGGATDTQYF
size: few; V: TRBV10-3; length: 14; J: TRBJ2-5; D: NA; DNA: TGTGCCATCAGTGAGGGAAGGGGGGGAGAGACCCAGTACTTC; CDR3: CAISEGRGGETQYF
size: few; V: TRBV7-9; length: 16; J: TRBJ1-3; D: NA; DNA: TGTGCCAGCAGCTTCTTGGACAGAGACTCTGGAAACACCATATATTTT; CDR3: CASSFLDRDSGNTIYF
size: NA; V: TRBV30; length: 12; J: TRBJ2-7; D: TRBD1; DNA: TGTGCCCGAGGGGACAGGGGGCGTGAGCAGTACTTC; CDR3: CARGDRGREQYF
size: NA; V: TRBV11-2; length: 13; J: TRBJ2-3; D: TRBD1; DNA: TGTGCCAGCAACCCCAACAGGGGGGATACGCAGTATTTT; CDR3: CASNPNRGDTQYF
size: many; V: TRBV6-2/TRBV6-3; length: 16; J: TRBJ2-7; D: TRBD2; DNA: TGTGCCAGCAGTTACCGAGGACTAGCGGGAACCTACGAGCAGTACTTC; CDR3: CASSYRGLAGTYEQYF
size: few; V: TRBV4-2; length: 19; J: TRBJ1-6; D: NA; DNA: TGTGCCAGCAGCCTAGACGTCGGAGGCTCGAGCTCCTATAATTCACCCCTCCACTTT; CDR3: CASSLDVGGSSSYNSPLHF
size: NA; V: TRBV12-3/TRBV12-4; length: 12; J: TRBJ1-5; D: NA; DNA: TGTGCCAGCAACCGGTTTGGTCAGCCCCAGCATTTT; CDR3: CASNRFGQPQHF
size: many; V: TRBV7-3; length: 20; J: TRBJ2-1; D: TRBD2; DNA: TGTGCCAGCAGCTTACCCCGCCGACTAGCGTATCAAAGCTCCTACAATGAGCAGTTCTTC; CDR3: CASSLPRRLAYQSSYNEQFF
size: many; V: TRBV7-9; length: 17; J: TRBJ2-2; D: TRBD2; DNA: TGTGCCAGCAGGCTAGGACTAGCGAACGCGAACACCGGGGAGCTGTTTTTT; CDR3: CASRLGLANANTGELFF
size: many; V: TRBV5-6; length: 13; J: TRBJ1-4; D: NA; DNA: TGTGCCAGCAGCTTGGCAGGGGACGAAAAACTGTTTTTT; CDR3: CASSLAGDEKLFF
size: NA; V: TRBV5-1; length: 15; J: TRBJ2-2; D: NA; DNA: TGCGCCAGCAGCTTGGAGCCTATGAACACCGGGGAGCTGTTTTTT; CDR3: CASSLEPMNTGELFF
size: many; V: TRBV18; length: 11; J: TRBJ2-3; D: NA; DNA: TGTGCCAGCTCACTTAAAGATACGCAGTATTTT; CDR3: CASSLKDTQYF
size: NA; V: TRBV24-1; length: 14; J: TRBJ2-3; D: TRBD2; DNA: TGTGCCACCAGTGTAGCGGGAGGTGGGGATACGCAGTATTTT; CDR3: CATSVAGGGDTQYF
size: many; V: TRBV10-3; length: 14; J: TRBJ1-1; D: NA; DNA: TGTGCCATCAGTGAATGGCTGCGGGACACTGAAGCTTTCTTT; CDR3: CAISEWLRDTEAFF
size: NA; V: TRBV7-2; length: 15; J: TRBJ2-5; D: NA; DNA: TGTGCCAGCAGCCCACATGGGGCTAGCGCGAGAACCAGGTACTTC; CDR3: CASSPHGASARTRYF
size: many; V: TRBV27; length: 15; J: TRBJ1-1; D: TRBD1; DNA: TGTGCCAGCAGTATAAACCCCACAGGGGACACTGAAGCTTTCTTT; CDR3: CASSINPTGDTEAFF
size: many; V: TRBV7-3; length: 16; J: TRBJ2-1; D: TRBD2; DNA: TGTGCCAGCAGCTTAACGGCGGGAGCTCCCGCCAATGAGCAGTTCTTC; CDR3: CASSLTAGAPANEQFF
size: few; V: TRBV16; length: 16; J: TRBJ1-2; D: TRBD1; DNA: TGTGCCAGCAGCCAATCGGCGACAGGGGCTCGATATGGCTACACCTTC; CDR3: CASSQSATGARYGYTF
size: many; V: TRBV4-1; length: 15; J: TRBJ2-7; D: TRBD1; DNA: TGCGCCAGCAGCCAAGTGGGCAGGGGGCACTACGAGCAGTACTTC; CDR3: CASSQVGRGHYEQYF
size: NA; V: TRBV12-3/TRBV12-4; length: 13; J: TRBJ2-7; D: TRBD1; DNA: TGTGCCAGCAGTTTAGAGGGGGCCCTCGAGCAGTACTTC; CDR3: CASSLEGALEQYF
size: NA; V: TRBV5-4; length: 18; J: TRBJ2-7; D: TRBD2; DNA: TGTGCCAGCAGCTTGGGACTAGCGGCCACCCTAAGCTCCTACGAGCAGTACTTC; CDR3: CASSLGLAATLSSYEQYF
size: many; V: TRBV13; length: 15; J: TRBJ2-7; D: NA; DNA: TGTGCCAGCAGCTCCGGGACCCCCGTAAGCGCTGAGCAGTACTTC; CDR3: CASSSGTPVSAEQYF
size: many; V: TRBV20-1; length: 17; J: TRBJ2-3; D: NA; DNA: TGCAGTGCTAGGGGAGAAGCGGGTTGGGGCGGCACAGATACGCAGTATTTT; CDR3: CSARGEAGWGGTDTQYF
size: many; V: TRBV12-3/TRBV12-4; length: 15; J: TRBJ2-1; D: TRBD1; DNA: TGTGCCAGCAGTCCGGGACAGCCGTCCTACAATGAGCAGTTCTTC; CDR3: CASSPGQPSYNEQFF
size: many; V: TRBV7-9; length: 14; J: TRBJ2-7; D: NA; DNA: TGTGCCAGCAGCATCGACGGGAGCCCCTACGAGCAGTACTTC; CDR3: CASSIDGSPYEQYF
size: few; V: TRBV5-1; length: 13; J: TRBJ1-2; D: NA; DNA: TGCGCCAGCAGCCCCACCGTGAGGGACGGCTACACCTTC; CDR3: CASSPTVRDGYTF
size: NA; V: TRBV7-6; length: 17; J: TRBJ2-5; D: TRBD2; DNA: TGTGCCAGCAGCTTAAGGTGGTGGGAGGGCACCCAAGAGACCCAGTACTTC; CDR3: CASSLRWWEGTQETQYF
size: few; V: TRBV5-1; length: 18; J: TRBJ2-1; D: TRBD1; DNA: TGCGCCAGCACGGGGACAGGGTCGGGGACCACTACCTACAATGAGCAGTTCTTC; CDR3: CASTGTGSGTTTYNEQFF
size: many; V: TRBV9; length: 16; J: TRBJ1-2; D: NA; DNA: TGTGCCAGCAGCGACGACCTGGGGGCGGAACTATATGGCTACACCTTC; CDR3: CASSDDLGAELYGYTF
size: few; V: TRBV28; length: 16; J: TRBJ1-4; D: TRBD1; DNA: TGTGCCAGCAGCAAAGGACAGGGTCGCAATAATGAAAAACTGTTTTTT; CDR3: CASSKGQGRNNEKLFF
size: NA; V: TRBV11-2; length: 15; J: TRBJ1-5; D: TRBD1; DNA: TGTGCCAGCAGCTTAGCCAGGGGGAGCAATCAGCCCCAGCATTTT; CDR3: CASSLARGSNQPQHF
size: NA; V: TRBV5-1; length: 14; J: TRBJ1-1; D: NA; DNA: TGCGCCAGCAGCTCCTCAGACTCGACCAAAGAAGCTTTCTTT; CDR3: CASSSSDSTKEAFF